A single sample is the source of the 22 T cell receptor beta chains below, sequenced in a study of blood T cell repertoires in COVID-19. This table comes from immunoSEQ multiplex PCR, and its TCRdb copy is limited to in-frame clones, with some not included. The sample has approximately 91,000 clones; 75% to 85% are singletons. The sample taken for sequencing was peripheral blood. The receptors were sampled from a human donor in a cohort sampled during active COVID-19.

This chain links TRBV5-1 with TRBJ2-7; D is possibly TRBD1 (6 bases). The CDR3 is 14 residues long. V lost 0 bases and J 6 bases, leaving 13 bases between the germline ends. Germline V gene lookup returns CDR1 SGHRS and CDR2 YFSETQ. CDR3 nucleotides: TGCGCCAGCAGCTTGGGTTCAGGGGCGGCCGAGCAGTACTTC. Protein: CASSLGSGAAEQYF.

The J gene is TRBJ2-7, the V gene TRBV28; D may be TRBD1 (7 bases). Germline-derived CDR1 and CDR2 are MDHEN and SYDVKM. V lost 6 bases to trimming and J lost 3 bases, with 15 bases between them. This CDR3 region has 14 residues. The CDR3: CASSPPGGIYEQYF. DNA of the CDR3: TGTGCCAGCAGCCCGCCAGGGGGGATCTACGAGCAGTACTTC. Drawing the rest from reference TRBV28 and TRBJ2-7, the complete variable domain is DVKVTQSSRYLVKRTGEKVFLECVQDMDHENMFWYRQDPGLGLRLIYFSYDVKMKEKGDIPEGYSVSREKKERFSLILESASTNQTSMYLCASSPPGGIYEQYFGPGTRLTVT.

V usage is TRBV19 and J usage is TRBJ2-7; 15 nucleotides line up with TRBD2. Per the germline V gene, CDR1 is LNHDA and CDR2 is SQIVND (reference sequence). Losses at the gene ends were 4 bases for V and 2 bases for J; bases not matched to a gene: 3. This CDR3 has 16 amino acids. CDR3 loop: CASSRGTSGRTYEQYF. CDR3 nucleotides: TGTGCCAGTAGTAGAGGGACTAGCGGGAGGACCTACGAGCAGTACTTC. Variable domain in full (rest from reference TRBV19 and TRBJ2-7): DGGITQSPKYLFRKEGQNVTLSCEQNLNHDAMYWYRQDPGQGLRLIYYSQIVNDFQKGDIAEGYSVSREKKESFPLTVTSAQKNPTAFYLCASSRGTSGRTYEQYFGPGTRLTVT.

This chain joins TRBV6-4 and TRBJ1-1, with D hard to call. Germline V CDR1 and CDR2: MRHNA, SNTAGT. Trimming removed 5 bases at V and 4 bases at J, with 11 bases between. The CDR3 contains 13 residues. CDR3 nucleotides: TGTGCCAGCAGTTCGAGGGTGGGCACTGAAGCTTTCTTT. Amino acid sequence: CASSSRVGTEAFF.

CDR3 in DNA: TGTGCCTGGAGTGTCGGGACAGCATTTGGGGGCTACACCTTC. This translates into CAWSVGTAFGGYTF. V is TRBV30 and J is TRBJ1-2; 7 bases are a match to TRBD1. Germline V gene lookup returns CDR1 GTSNPN and CDR2 SVGIG (reference sequence). The V gene end was trimmed by 0 bases and the J gene end by 8 bases; junction bases not matched to a gene: 9. This CDR3 region has 14 residues.

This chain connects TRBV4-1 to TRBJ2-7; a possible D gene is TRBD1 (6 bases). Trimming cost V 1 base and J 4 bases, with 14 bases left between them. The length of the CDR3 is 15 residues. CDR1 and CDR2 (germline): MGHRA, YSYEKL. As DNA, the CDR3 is TGCGCCAGCAGCCAAGTCGCAGGGGCAGGGTACGAGCAGTACTTC. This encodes CASSQVAGAGYEQYF.

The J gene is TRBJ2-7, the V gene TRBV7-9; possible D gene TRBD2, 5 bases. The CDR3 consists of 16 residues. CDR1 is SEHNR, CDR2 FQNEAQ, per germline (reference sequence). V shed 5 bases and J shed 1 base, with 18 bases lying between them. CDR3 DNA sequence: TGTGCCAGCAGCCTAGGCGGGCGGCGCTCGTCCTACGAGCAGTACTTC. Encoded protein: CASSLGGRRSSYEQYF.

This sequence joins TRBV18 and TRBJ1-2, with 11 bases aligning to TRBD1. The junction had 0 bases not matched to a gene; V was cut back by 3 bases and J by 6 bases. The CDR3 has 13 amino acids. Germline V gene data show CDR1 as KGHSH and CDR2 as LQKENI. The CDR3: CASSPGQGDGYTF. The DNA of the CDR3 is TGTGCCAGCTCACCGGGACAGGGGGATGGCTACACCTTC. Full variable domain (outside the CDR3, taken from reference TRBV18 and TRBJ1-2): NAGVMQNPRHLVRRRGQEARLRCSPMKGHSHVYWYRQLPEEGLKFMVYLQKENIIDESGMPKERFSAEFPKEGPSILRIQQVVRGDSAAYFCASSPGQGDGYTFGSGTRLTVV.

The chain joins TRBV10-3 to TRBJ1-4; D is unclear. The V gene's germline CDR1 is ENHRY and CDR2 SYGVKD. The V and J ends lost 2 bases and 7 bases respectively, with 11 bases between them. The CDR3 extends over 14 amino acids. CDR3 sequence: CAISENADREKLFF. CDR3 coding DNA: TGTGCCATCAGTGAGAATGCGGATCGTGAAAAACTGTTTTTT.

This CDR3 is CASSESGLKEKLFF. The DNA of the CDR3 is TGTGCCAGCAGTGAATCAGGGTTAAAGGAAAAACTGTTTTTT. The V and J genes are TRBV6-1 and TRBJ1-4, with D possibly matching TRBD1 (5 bases). Germline V gene sequence: CDR1 MNHNS, CDR2 SASEGT. Trimming removed 2 bases at V and 8 bases at J, with 12 bases between. The CDR3 consists of 14 residues.

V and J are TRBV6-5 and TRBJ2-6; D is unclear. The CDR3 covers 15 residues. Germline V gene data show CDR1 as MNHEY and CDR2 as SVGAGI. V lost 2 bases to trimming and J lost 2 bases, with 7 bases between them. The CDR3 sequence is CASSYDTAGANVLTF. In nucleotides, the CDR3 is TGTGCCAGCAGTTACGACACTGCTGGGGCCAACGTCCTGACTTTC.

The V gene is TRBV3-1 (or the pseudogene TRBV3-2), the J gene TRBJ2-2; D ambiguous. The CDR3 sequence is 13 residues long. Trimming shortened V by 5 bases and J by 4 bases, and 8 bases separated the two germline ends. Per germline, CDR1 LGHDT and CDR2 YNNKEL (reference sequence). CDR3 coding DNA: TGTGCCAGCAGCGTTTCGGGCACCGGGGAGCTGTTTTTT. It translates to CASSVSGTGELFF.

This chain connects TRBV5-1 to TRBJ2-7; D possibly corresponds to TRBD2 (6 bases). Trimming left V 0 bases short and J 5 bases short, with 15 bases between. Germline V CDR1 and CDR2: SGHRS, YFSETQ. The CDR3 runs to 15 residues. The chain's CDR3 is CASSLAKGGPNEQYF. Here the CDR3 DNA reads TGCGCCAGCAGCTTGGCCAAGGGAGGTCCTAACGAGCAGTACTTC.

The CDR3 region is CASSVAGTSGRAAGELFF. CDR3 nucleotides: TGTGCCAGCAGCGTGGCCGGGACTAGCGGGAGGGCCGCCGGGGAGCTGTTTTTT. V usage is TRBV5-4 and J usage is TRBJ2-2; the match to TRBD2 covers 16 bases. The junction had 9 bases not matched to a gene; V was cut back by 4 bases and J by 6 bases. This CDR3 comprises 18 residues. Germline V gives CDR1 SGHNT, CDR2 YYREEE (reference sequence).

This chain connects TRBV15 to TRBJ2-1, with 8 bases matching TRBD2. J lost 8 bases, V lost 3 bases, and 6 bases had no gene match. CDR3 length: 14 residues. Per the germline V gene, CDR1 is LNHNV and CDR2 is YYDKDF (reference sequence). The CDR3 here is CATSSLKREHEQFF. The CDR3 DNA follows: TGTGCCACCAGCAGCCTTAAGCGGGAGCATGAGCAGTTCTTC.

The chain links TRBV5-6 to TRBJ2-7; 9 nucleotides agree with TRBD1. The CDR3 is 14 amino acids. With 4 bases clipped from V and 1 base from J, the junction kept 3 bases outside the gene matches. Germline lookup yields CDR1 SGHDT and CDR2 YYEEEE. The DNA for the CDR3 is TGTGCCAGCAGCGGGACAGGGTTGTCCTACGAGCAGTACTTC. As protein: CASSGTGLSYEQYF.

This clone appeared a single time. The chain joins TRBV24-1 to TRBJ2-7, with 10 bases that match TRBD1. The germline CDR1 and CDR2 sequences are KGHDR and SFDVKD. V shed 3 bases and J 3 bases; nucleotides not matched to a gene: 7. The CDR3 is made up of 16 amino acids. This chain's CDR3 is CATSDQPGQGFYEQYF. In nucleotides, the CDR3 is TGTGCCACCAGTGATCAACCGGGACAGGGGTTCTACGAGCAGTACTTC.

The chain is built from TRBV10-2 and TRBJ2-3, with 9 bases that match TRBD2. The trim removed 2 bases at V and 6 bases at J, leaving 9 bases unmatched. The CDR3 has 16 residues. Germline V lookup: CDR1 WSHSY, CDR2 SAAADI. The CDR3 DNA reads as TGCGCCAGCAGTGAGGGGACTAGCAGGCCTTTTGATACGCAGTATTTT. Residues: CASSEGTSRPFDTQYF.

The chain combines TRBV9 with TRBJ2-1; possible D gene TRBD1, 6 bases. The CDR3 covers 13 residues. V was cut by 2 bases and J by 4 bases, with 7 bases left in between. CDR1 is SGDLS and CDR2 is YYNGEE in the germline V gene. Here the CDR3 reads CASSVQGYNEQFF. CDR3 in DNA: TGTGCCAGCAGCGTCCAGGGGTACAATGAGCAGTTCTTC. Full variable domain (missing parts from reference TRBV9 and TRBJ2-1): DSGVTQTPKHLITATGQRVTLRCSPRSGDLSVYWYQQSLDQGLQFLIQYYNGEERAKGNILERFSAQQFPDLHSELNLSSLELGDSALYFCASSVQGYNEQFFGPGTRLTVL.

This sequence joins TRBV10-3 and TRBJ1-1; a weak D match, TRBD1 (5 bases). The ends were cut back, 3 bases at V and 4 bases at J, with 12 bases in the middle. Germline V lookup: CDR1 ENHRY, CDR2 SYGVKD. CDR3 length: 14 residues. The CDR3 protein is CAISETGVSTEAFF. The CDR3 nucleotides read TGTGCCATCAGTGAAACGGGGGTTTCCACTGAAGCTTTCTTT.

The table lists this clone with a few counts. The chain's CDR3 is CASSLRRGRTDTQYF. CDR3 coding DNA: TGTGCCAGCAGCTTGCGCAGGGGACGCACAGATACGCAGTATTTT. The rearrangement uses TRBV5-8 and TRBJ2-3, with D maybe TRBD1 (6 bases). Germline loops: CDR1 SGHTS, CDR2 YDEGEE. V shed 1 base and J shed 1 base, with 10 bases lying between them. The CDR3 totals 15 residues. Using reference TRBV5-8 and TRBJ2-3 for the parts outside the CDR3, the full variable domain is EAGVTQSPTHLIKTRGQQATLRCSPISGHTSVYWYQQALGLGLQFLLWYDEGEERNRGNFPPRFSGRQFPNYSSELNVNALELEDSALYLCASSLRRGRTDTQYFGPGTRLTVL.

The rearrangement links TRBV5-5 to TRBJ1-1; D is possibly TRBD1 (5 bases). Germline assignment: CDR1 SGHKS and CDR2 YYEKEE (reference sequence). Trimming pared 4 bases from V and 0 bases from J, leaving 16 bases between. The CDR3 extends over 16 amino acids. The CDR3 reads CASSLGQDRLNTEAFF. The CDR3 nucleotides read TGTGCCAGCAGCCTTGGACAAGACAGATTGAACACTGAAGCTTTCTTT. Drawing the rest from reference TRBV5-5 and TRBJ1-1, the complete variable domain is DAGVTQSPTHLIKTRGQQVTLRCSPISGHKSVSWYQQVLGQGPQFIFQYYEKEERGRGNFPDRFSARQFPNYSSELNVNALLLGDSALYLCASSLGQDRLNTEAFFGQGTRLTVV.